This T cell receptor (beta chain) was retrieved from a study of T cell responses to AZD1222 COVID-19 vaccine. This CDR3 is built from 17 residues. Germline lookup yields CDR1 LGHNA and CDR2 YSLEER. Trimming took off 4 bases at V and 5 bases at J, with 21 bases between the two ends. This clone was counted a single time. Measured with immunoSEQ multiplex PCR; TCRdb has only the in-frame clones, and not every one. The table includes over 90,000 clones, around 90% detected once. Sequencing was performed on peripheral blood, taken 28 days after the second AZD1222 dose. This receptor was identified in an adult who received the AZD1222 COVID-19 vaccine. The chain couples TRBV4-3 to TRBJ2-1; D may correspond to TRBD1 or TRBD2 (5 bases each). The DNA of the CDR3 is TGCGCCAGCAGCCGAATGGTAGGGACGAGCATAAACAATGAGCAGTTCTTC. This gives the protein CASSRMVGTSINNEQFF.